Listed here are 20 T cell receptor beta chains from one sample, sequenced in a study of OX40 agonist ivuxolimab in advanced cancers. Produced via immunoSEQ multiplex PCR; TCRdb's table is partial and in-frame only. The sample includes approximately 79,000 clones, 65% to 90% of them seen just once. Here the sequenced sample was CD4+ or CD8+ T cells sorted from blood, taken in a trial of the OX40 agonist ivuxolimab. The receptors shown here come from an adult with an advanced solid tumor such as melanoma, head and neck, liver or kidney cancer.

V and J are TRBV5-3 and TRBJ2-7; D possibly matches TRBD1 or TRBD2 (6 bases each). TRBV5-3 is classed as an ORF, of uncertain function. The V end was cut by 8 bases, the J end by 2 bases, with 20 bases between. This CDR3 has 15 amino acids. CDR3 in amino acids: CASSAHPGGPYEQYF. Here the CDR3 DNA reads TGTGCCAGCAGCGCTCACCCCGGGGGCCCCTACGAGCAGTACTTC.

The CDR3 bases are TGTGCCAGCTCACCTTACAGTGCTGCGAACACTGAAGCTTTCTTT. This gives the protein CASSPYSAANTEAFF. The rearrangement joins TRBV18 to TRBJ1-1; the D is unclear. Trimming removed 3 bases at V and 1 base at J, with 12 bases between. The CDR3 length is 15 residues. CDR1 and CDR2 from the germline V gene are KGHSH and LQKENI. The whole variable domain, remainder taken from reference TRBV18 and TRBJ1-1, is NAGVMQNPRHLVRRRGQEARLRCSPMKGHSHVYWYRQLPEEGLKFMVYLQKENIIDESGMPKERFSAEFPKEGPSILRIQQVVRGDSAAYFCASSPYSAANTEAFFGQGTRLTVV.

The chain recombines TRBV4-1 with TRBJ2-1, with D tentatively TRBD2 (7 bases). From germline, CDR1 is MGHRA and CDR2 YSYEKL. Trimming stripped 3 bases from V and 12 bases from J, with 18 bases between. The length of the CDR3 is 14 residues. The CDR3, as DNA: TGCGCCAGCAGCCAGCTAGGGGGGGGCTACGGGCAGTTCTTC. Encoded protein: CASSQLGGGYGQFF.

The chain couples TRBV5-1 to TRBJ1-5; D possibly corresponds to TRBD1 (5 bases). This CDR3 is 15 amino acids long. Germline V gene data show CDR1 as SGHRS and CDR2 as YFSETQ. V shed 0 bases and J shed 1 base, with 8 bases lying between them. CDR3 amino acids: CASSLDGASNQPQHF. The CDR3 region has the DNA TGCGCCAGCAGCTTGGACGGGGCCAGCAATCAGCCCCAGCATTTT.

The chain joins TRBV7-3 to TRBJ2-1; 9 bases match TRBD2. The ends lost 5 bases at V and 0 bases at J; junction bases unmatched: 5. This CDR3 is 16 amino acids long. Germline V gene data show CDR1 as SGHTA and CDR2 as FQGTGA. The CDR3 here is CASSLYSGSSYNEQFF. For the CDR3, the DNA is TGTGCCAGCAGCCTTTATAGCGGGAGCTCCTACAATGAGCAGTTCTTC.

V usage is TRBV5-4 and J usage is TRBJ2-3, with D unclear. V was pared by 0 bases and J by 0 bases, with 14 bases between. The CDR3 is 17 residues long. CDR1 and CDR2 (germline): SGHNT, YYREEE (reference sequence). CDR3 sequence (DNA): TGTGCCAGCAGCTTGGAGGGCCCGGTCCGAAGCACAGATACGCAGTATTTT. It is translated as CASSLEGPVRSTDTQYF.

The V call is TRBV7-2, the J call TRBJ1-5; D is unresolved. V was cut by 5 bases and J by 3 bases, with 17 bases left in between. The length of the CDR3 is 16 residues. Germline CDR1 is SGHTA and CDR2 is FQGNSA. CDR3 in DNA: TGTGCCAGCAGCCCCGAAGGGTGGGGAATCAATCAGCCCCAGCATTTT. Its protein product is CASSPEGWGINQPQHF.

The V and J genes are TRBV2 and TRBJ1-2; no reliable D call. CDR1 and CDR2 (germline): SNHLY, FYNNEI. V was pared by 2 bases and J by 4 bases, with 14 bases between. The CDR3 has 15 residues. This chain's CDR3 is CASSESGLVGYGYTF. DNA for the CDR3: TGTGCCAGCAGTGAAAGTGGGCTCGTAGGCTATGGCTACACCTTC.

The chain carries TRBV30 and TRBJ1-6; TRBD1 agrees at 10 bases. In germline, CDR1 is GTSNPN, CDR2 SVGIG (reference sequence). V was pared by 3 bases and J by 8 bases, with 10 bases of the junction left unmatched. CDR3 size: 16 residues. The CDR3 reads CAWRPGTGVVYSPLHF. CDR3 bases: TGTGCCTGGAGGCCTGGGACAGGGGTCGTTTATTCACCCCTCCACTTT.

This chain links TRBV9 with TRBJ1-3; 9 nucleotides agree with TRBD1. V dropped 4 bases and J dropped 0; count of bases not matched to a gene: 8. There are 17 residues in the CDR3. Germline loops: CDR1 SGDLS, CDR2 YYNGEE. CDR3 sequence: CASSPRTGEASGNTIYF. Here the CDR3 DNA reads TGTGCCAGCAGCCCCCGGACAGGGGAAGCCTCTGGAAACACCATATATTTT.

The V call is TRBV7-9, the J call TRBJ2-3; 7 nucleotides line up with TRBD2. The CDR3 sequence is 16 residues long. Germline V gene data show CDR1 as SEHNR and CDR2 as FQNEAQ (reference sequence). J lost 3 bases, V lost 5 bases, and 11 bases had no gene match. This CDR3 is CASSQTWTSGTDTQYF. The DNA for the CDR3 is TGTGCCAGCAGCCAAACGTGGACTAGTGGGACAGATACGCAGTATTTT. The full variable domain, its missing parts supplied by reference TRBV7-9 and TRBJ2-3, is DTGVSQNPRHKITKRGQNVTFRCDPISEHNRLYWYRQTLGQGPEFLTYFQNEAQLEKSRLLSDRFSAERPKGSFSTLEIQRTEQGDSAMYLCASSQTWTSGTDTQYFGPGTRLTVL.

J is TRBJ1-1 and V is TRBV5-4, with D maybe TRBD1 (6 bases). Trimming shortened V by 7 bases and J by 3 bases, and 16 bases separated the two germline ends. Germline V CDR1 and CDR2: SGHNT, YYREEE (reference sequence). This CDR3 spans 14 amino acids. The CDR3 DNA is TGTGCCAGCCGTAGACAGGTGGGAGACACTGAAGCTTTCTTT. It specifies CASRRQVGDTEAFF.

The rearrangement joins TRBV6-5 to TRBJ1-6; D call uncertain. V lost 5 bases to trimming and J lost 6 bases, with 8 bases between them. The CDR3 is 13 amino acids. Germline-derived CDR1 and CDR2 are MNHEY and SVGAGI. The CDR3 protein is CASSRIVNSPLHF. DNA for the CDR3: TGTGCCAGCAGTCGGATAGTTAATTCACCCCTCCACTTT.

This rearrangement joins TRBV7-3 to TRBJ1-1; TRBD1 matches 10 bases. This CDR3 comprises 14 residues. V trimming: 5 bases; J trimming: 2 bases; junction bases outside the gene matches: 2. The germline V gene has CDR1 SGHTA and CDR2 FQGTGA. The CDR3 DNA reads as TGTGCCAGCAGCATGACAGGGGGCAACACTGAAGCTTTCTTT. Its protein is CASSMTGGNTEAFF.

This clone was counted a single time. V gene TRBV6-5 combines with J gene TRBJ1-6; D unclear. The CDR3 is 16 residues long. CDR1 is MNHEY and CDR2 is SVGAGI in the germline V gene. Trimming stripped 0 bases from V and 9 bases from J, with 15 bases between. In nucleotides, the CDR3 is TGTGCCAGCAGTTACTCGTCAGGCCAGGCTACTTCACCCCTCCACTTT. Its protein is CASSYSSGQATSPLHF.

The chain joins TRBV11-3 to TRBJ2-3; 12 bases line up with TRBD2. Germline V gene lookup returns CDR1 SGHNT and CDR2 YENEEA. J gave up 0 bases and V 4 bases, and 2 bases lay outside the gene matches. CDR3 length: 16 residues. As DNA, the CDR3 is TGTGCCAGCAGCTCCGGGACTAGCGGGAGCACAGATACGCAGTATTTT. It translates to CASSSGTSGSTDTQYF.

V usage is TRBV9 and J usage is TRBJ2-5, with D possibly matching TRBD1 (5 bases). V shed 3 bases and J shed 2 bases, with 14 bases lying between them. This CDR3 comprises 15 residues. Germline-derived CDR1 and CDR2 are SGDLS and YYNGEE. This CDR3 is CASSGRGSSQETQYF. In DNA, the CDR3 is TGTGCCAGCAGCGGTAGGGGTTCCAGTCAAGAGACCCAGTACTTC. Full variable domain (remainder filled in from reference TRBV9 and TRBJ2-5): DSGVTQTPKHLITATGQRVTLRCSPRSGDLSVYWYQQSLDQGLQFLIQYYNGEERAKGNILERFSAQQFPDLHSELNLSSLELGDSALYFCASSGRGSSQETQYFGPGTRLLVL.

This chain uses TRBV4-1 with TRBJ2-5, with unresolved D. CDR3 length: 12 amino acids. The germline V gene encodes CDR1 MGHRA and CDR2 YSYEKL. V lost 1 base and J lost 5, with 5 bases in between. The CDR3 loop is CASSQASETQYF. CDR3 nucleotides: TGCGCCAGCAGCCAAGCTTCGGAGACCCAGTACTTC.

This chain uses TRBV19 with TRBJ1-3; no definite D call. The germline V and J ends were trimmed by 4 bases and 4 bases, with 20 bases remaining between them. This CDR3 is 17 amino acids long. The germline V gene encodes CDR1 LNHDA and CDR2 SQIVND (reference sequence). The CDR3, as DNA: TGTGCCAGTAGTACCCCTGGTTGGATGGGCAGAGGAAACACCATATATTTT. Its protein is CASSTPGWMGRGNTIYF. Complete variable domain (other parts from reference TRBV19 and TRBJ1-3): DGGITQSPKYLFRKEGQNVTLSCEQNLNHDAMYWYRQDPGQGLRLIYYSQIVNDFQKGDIAEGYSVSREKKESFPLTVTSAQKNPTAFYLCASSTPGWMGRGNTIYFGEGSWLTVV.

The J gene is TRBJ2-3, the V gene TRBV27, with D possibly TRBD2 on 6 matching bases. The length of the CDR3 is 15 residues. The V end lost 5 bases, the J end lost 2 bases, and 14 bases lay between the germline ends. Germline-derived CDR1 and CDR2 are MNHEY and SMNVEV (reference sequence). CDR3 DNA: TGTGCCAGCAGTGCGGGGATACGACTCACAGATACGCAGTATTTT. Protein: CASSAGIRLTDTQYF.